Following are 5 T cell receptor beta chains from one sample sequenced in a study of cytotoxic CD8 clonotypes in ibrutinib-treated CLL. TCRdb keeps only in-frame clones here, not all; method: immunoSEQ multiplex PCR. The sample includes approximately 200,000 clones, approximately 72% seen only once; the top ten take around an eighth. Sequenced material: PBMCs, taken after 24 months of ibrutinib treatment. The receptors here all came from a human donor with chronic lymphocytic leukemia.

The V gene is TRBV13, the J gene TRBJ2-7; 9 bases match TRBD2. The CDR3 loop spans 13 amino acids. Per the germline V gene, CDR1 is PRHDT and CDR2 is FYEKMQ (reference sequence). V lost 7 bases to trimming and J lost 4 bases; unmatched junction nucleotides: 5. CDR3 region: CASKPSGDYEQYF. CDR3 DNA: TGTGCCAGCAAACCTAGCGGGGATTACGAGCAGTACTTC.

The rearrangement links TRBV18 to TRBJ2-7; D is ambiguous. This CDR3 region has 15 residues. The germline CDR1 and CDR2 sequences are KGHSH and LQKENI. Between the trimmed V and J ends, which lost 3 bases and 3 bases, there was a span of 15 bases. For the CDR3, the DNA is TGTGCCAGCTCACCTCAGGCTAAATCGAACTACGAGCAGTACTTC. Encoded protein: CASSPQAKSNYEQYF. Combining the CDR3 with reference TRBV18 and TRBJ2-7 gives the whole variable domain NAGVMQNPRHLVRRRGQEARLRCSPMKGHSHVYWYRQLPEEGLKFMVYLQKENIIDESGMPKERFSAEFPKEGPSILRIQQVVRGDSAAYFCASSPQAKSNYEQYFGPGTRLTVT.

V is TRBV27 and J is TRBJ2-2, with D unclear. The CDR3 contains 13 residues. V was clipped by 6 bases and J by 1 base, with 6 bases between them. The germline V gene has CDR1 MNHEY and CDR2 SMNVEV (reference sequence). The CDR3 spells CASSQMNTGELFF. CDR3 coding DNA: TGTGCCAGCAGCCAAATGAACACCGGGGAGCTGTTTTTT.

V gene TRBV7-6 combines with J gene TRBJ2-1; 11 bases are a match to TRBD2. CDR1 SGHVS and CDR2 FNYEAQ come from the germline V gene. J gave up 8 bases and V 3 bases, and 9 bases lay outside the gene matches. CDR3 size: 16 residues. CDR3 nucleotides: TGTGCCAGCAGCTTTCCCATAGCGGGAGGGCCATATGAGCAGTTCTTC. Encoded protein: CASSFPIAGGPYEQFF.

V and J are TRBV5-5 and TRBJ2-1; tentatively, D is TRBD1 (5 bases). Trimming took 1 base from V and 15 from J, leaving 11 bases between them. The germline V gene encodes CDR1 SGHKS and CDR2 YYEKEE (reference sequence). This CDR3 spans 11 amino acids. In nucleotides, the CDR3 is TGTGCCAGCAGCTTGTGGCAGGGTTGGTTCTTC. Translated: CASSLWQGWFF.